Below are 26 T cell receptor beta chains sequenced from a single sample in a study of T-cell reconstitution after alpha-beta-depleted transplantation in children. Preparation of the TCRbeta library involved a method that used unique molecular identifiers. TCRdb reprocessed the PCR reads via MiXCR and lists one record per CDR3 protein. The sample consists of approximately 350,000 distinct CDR3 sequences, 10% of them appearing once. The sample here was PBMCs from the stem cell graft donor, taken from the stem cell graft. The receptors originated from a human donor who donated a stem cell graft to a child with acute lymphoblastic leukemia.

The chain has TRBV5-1 and TRBJ2-3; D is uncertain. This CDR3 has 15 amino acids. Trimming took off 6 bases at V and 0 bases at J, with 14 bases between the two ends. Germline assignment: CDR1 SGHRS and CDR2 YFSETQ. The CDR3, as DNA: TGCGCCAGCACGATCTCCGGCTCTAGCACAGATACGCAGTATTTT. It encodes CASTISGSSTDTQYF.

This clonotype appeared a few times. The chain joins TRBV10-3 to TRBJ2-1; D could derive from TRBD1 or TRBD2 (5 bases each). Germline CDR1 ENHRY, CDR2 SYGVKD. Trimming took off 3 bases at V and 4 bases at J, with 19 bases between the two ends. The CDR3 length is 17 residues. The CDR3 sequence: CAISDLGRRGVYNEQFF. CDR3 coding DNA: TGTGCCATCAGTGACCTGGGGCGGAGAGGGGTTTACAATGAGCAGTTCTTC.

This clonotype was counted between two and nine times. V usage is TRBV9 and J usage is TRBJ2-2; D unclear. Between the trimmed V and J ends, which lost 0 bases and 6 bases, there was a span of 3 bases. This CDR3 contains 12 residues. Germline V CDR1 and CDR2: SGDLS, YYNGEE. The CDR3 sequence: CASSVGSGELFF. CDR3 in DNA: TGTGCCAGCAGCGTAGGGTCCGGGGAGCTGTTTTTT.

The chain couples TRBV7-3 to TRBJ1-1; 10 positions match TRBD1. The V gene's germline CDR1 is SGHTA and CDR2 FQGTGA. This CDR3 comprises 19 residues. J gave up 1 base and V 5 bases, and 16 bases lay outside the gene matches. CDR3 DNA: TGTGCCAGCAGCAAGCGATGGCTACCGGGACAGGGGAGGAACACTGAAGCTTTCTTT. It codes for CASSKRWLPGQGRNTEAFF. The entire variable domain, with the rest obtained from reference TRBV7-3 and TRBJ1-1, is as follows: GAGVSQTPSNKVTEKGKYVELRCDPISGHTALYWYRQSLGQGPEFLIYFQGTGAADDSGLPNDRFFAVRPEGSVSTLKIQRTERGDSAVYLCASSKRWLPGQGRNTEAFFGQGTRLTVV.

The chain carries TRBV20-1 and TRBJ2-1; no firm D call. CDR1 and CDR2 (germline): DFQATT, SNEGSKA (reference sequence). CDR3 length: 12 residues. V dropped 6 bases and J dropped 6 bases, with 12 bases sitting between them. The CDR3 DNA reads as TGCAGTGCCTGGACCGAATTCAATGAGCAGTTCTTC. It is translated as CSAWTEFNEQFF.

The V gene is TRBV6-1, the J gene TRBJ1-5; D gene ambiguous. The germline V gene encodes CDR1 MNHNS and CDR2 SASEGT. V was trimmed by 6 bases and J by 4 bases, leaving 19 bases between them. The CDR3 length is 16 residues. Here the CDR3 reads CASSPPRRVSNQPQHF. CDR3 bases: TGTGCCAGCAGCCCTCCGCGGAGGGTAAGTAATCAGCCCCAGCATTTT.

V is TRBV27 and J is TRBJ1-1, with 7 nucleotides matching TRBD1. Trimming at V came to 5 bases and at J to 7 bases, leaving 13 bases not matched to a gene. The CDR3 consists of 15 residues. Germline V CDR1 and CDR2: MNHEY, SMNVEV (reference sequence). The CDR3 bases are TGTGCCAGCAGTATACAGGGGAGCGTCCACCTTGAAGCTTTCTTT. Its translation is CASSIQGSVHLEAFF.

This clonotype was detected a few times. The chain has TRBV5-1 and TRBJ2-7; D may be TRBD1 (6 bases). The CDR3 is made up of 14 amino acids. Germline V gene lookup returns CDR1 SGHRS and CDR2 YFSETQ. Trimming cost V 0 bases and J 2 bases, with 9 bases left between them. This CDR3 reads CASSLDGQPYEQYF. The CDR3 DNA is TGCGCCAGCAGCTTGGACGGACAGCCCTACGAGCAGTACTTC.

The chain combines TRBV7-6 with TRBJ2-2; 9 bases are a match to TRBD2. From germline, CDR1 is SGHVS and CDR2 FNYEAQ. There are 18 residues in the CDR3. The V segment lost 2 bases and the J segment 4 bases; nucleotides outside the gene matches: 11. For the CDR3, the DNA is TGTGCCAGCAGCTTAAGTTTAGCGGGAGCCTTCGGCACCGGGGAGCTGTTTTTT. This encodes CASSLSLAGAFGTGELFF. Complete variable domain (other parts from reference TRBV7-6 and TRBJ2-2): GAGVSQSPRYKVTKRGQDVALRCDPISGHVSLYWYRQALGQGPEFLTYFNYEAQQDKSGLPNDRFSAERPEGSISTLTIQRTEQRDSAMYRCASSLSLAGAFGTGELFFGEGSRLTVL.

V is TRBV7-9 and J is TRBJ1-1; D is ambiguous. V lost 5 bases and J 8 bases, leaving 15 bases between the germline ends. The CDR3 consists of 13 residues. CDR1 and CDR2 (germline): SEHNR, FQNEAQ (reference sequence). CDR3: CASSPENVREAFF. CDR3 nucleotides: TGTGCCAGCAGCCCAGAAAATGTGAGAGAAGCTTTCTTT.

The chain couples TRBV27 to TRBJ1-5; D is ambiguous. The V gene's germline CDR1 is MNHEY and CDR2 SMNVEV (reference sequence). The CDR3 is 13 amino acids. The V and J ends lost 8 bases and 0 bases respectively, with 8 bases between them. CDR3 sequence reads: CASCRVSNQPQHF. DNA for the CDR3: TGTGCCAGCTGTAGGGTTAGCAATCAGCCCCAGCATTTT.

This clonotype came up many times. The V gene is TRBV12-3 or TRBV12-4, the J gene TRBJ2-2; D may be TRBD1 (5 bases). With 7 bases removed from V and 3 bases from J, the gap between germline ends came to 9 bases. The CDR3 consists of 13 residues. The CDR3 sequence: CASNLGDTGELFF. The CDR3 nucleotides are TGTGCCAGCAACTTAGGGGACACCGGGGAGCTGTTTTTT.

As regards this clonotype: This may come from a read error, since a much larger clone is one base off. The chain uses TRBV12-3 or TRBV12-4 and TRBJ1-3; TRBD1 aligns across 8 bases. CDR3 length equals 16 residues. In nucleotides, the CDR3 is TGTGCCAGCAGTATGGGACAGGTCTTTTCTGGAAACACCACATATTTT. Amino acids: CASSMGQVFSGNTTYF.

This clonotype has ten or more counts. The chain links TRBV7-2 to TRBJ2-4; 7 nucleotides match TRBD2. The germline V gene has CDR1 SGHTA and CDR2 FQGNSA. After removal of 5 bases from V and 0 bases from J, the junction contained 7 bases not matched to a gene. The CDR3 length is 16 residues. Here the CDR3 DNA reads TGTGCCAGCAGCAGTAGCGGGTCTGTAGCCAAAAACATTCAGTACTTC. Protein sequence: CASSSSGSVAKNIQYF.

This clonotype occurred many times. This chain joins TRBV27 and TRBJ2-1, with D unclear. Deletions cut 2 bases from V and 6 bases from J, with 8 bases between. The CDR3 is made up of 13 amino acids. Germline loops: CDR1 MNHEY, CDR2 SMNVEV (reference sequence). CDR3 sequence reads: CASSLLALNEQFF. In DNA, the CDR3 is TGTGCCAGCAGTTTACTGGCCCTCAATGAGCAGTTCTTC.

CDR3 in DNA: TGTGCCAGCAGTTCCAGGGCGAATCAGCCCCAGCATTTT. Residues: CASSSRANQPQHF. V and J are TRBV12-3 or TRBV12-4 and TRBJ1-5, with a possible D match to TRBD1 (5 bases). With 4 bases removed from V and 4 bases from J, the gap between germline ends came to 8 bases. CDR3 length: 13 amino acids.

This chain links TRBV7-9 with TRBJ2-7; the match to TRBD2 covers 13 bases. Trimming removed 5 bases from V and 4 bases from J; junction bases left unmatched: 11. The V gene's germline CDR1 is SEHNR and CDR2 FQNEAQ (reference sequence). The CDR3 sequence is 17 residues long. CDR3 loop: CASSPNQPGLAGYEQYF. CDR3 bases: TGTGCCAGCAGCCCGAACCAACCGGGACTAGCGGGATACGAGCAGTACTTC.

This clonotype was seen a handful of times. The chain links TRBV9 to TRBJ2-3; 7 positions match TRBD2. Germline lookup yields CDR1 SGDLS and CDR2 YYNGEE. The CDR3 is 16 residues long. Trimming took 2 bases from V and 3 from J; bases not matched to a gene: 9. The CDR3 region has the DNA TGTGCCAGCAGCGTGGTGGCGGGAGTGGGGACAGATACGCAGTATTTT. It specifies CASSVVAGVGTDTQYF.

The chain's CDR3 is CASSQDLNSNQPQHF. In DNA, the CDR3 is TGTGCCAGCAGCCAAGATCTAAATAGCAATCAGCCCCAGCATTTT. The J gene is TRBJ1-5, the V gene TRBV4-2; D not resolved. This CDR3 comprises 15 residues. The germline V and J ends were trimmed by 0 bases and 0 bases, with 6 bases remaining between them. Germline V gives CDR1 LGHNA, CDR2 YNFKEQ.

The V call is TRBV7-9, the J call TRBJ2-3, with a possible D match to TRBD2 (6 bases). The length of the CDR3 is 17 residues. Germline values: CDR1 SEHNR, CDR2 FQNEAQ (reference sequence). V gave up 5 bases and J gave up 2 bases, with 20 bases separating them. The CDR3 nucleotides read TGTGCCAGCAGCCCACCGGAAGCGGGTCTGTACACAGATACGCAGTATTTT. Translating gives CASSPPEAGLYTDTQYF.

This clonotype was detected many times. The chain uses TRBV27 and TRBJ2-1; D is ambiguous. Trimming took 2 bases from V and 9 from J, leaving 8 bases between them. Germline V CDR1 and CDR2: MNHEY, SMNVEV (reference sequence). The CDR3 runs to 12 residues. CDR3 in amino acids: CASSLGAAEQFF. DNA of the CDR3: TGTGCCAGCAGTTTAGGAGCAGCTGAGCAGTTCTTC.

The rearrangement joins TRBV7-2 to TRBJ2-3; 9 bases are a match to TRBD2. This CDR3 has 16 residues. The J segment lost 4 bases and the V segment lost 0 bases, leaving 5 bases of the junction unmatched. Germline V gene lookup returns CDR1 SGHTA and CDR2 FQGNSA. CDR3 sequence (DNA): TGTGCCAGCAGCTTAGCTAGCGGGAGAACAGCAGATACGCAGTATTTT. As protein: CASSLASGRTADTQYF.

This clonotype was observed at least ten times. The V and J genes are TRBV11-2 and TRBJ2-2; 11 bases align to TRBD1. The germline gives CDR1 SGHAT, CDR2 FQNNGV. The CDR3 length is 17 residues. Germline trimming cut 5 bases from V and 5 bases from J; bases unmatched to any gene: 10. CDR3 DNA: TGTGCCAGCAGCCACTTCGTCGGGACAGGGGGAACCGGGGAGCTGTTTTTT. Its translation is CASSHFVGTGGTGELFF.

In its sample, this clonotype was seen a few times. V is TRBV27 and J is TRBJ1-6; TRBD1 matches at 9 bases. The CDR3 runs 17 residues. Germline values: CDR1 MNHEY, CDR2 SMNVEV (reference sequence). Trimming at V came to 2 bases and at J to 7 bases, leaving 9 bases not matched to a gene. This CDR3 is CASSLRLRDRVNSPLHF. CDR3 sequence (DNA): TGTGCCAGCAGTTTAAGGCTTCGGGACAGGGTAAATTCACCCCTCCACTTT.

The table lists this clonotype with a few counts. The rearrangement uses TRBV20-1 and TRBJ1-5; no definite D call. The CDR3 contains 13 residues. The V end was cut by 0 bases, the J end by 10 bases, with 13 bases between. Germline CDR1 is DFQATT and CDR2 is SNEGSKA (reference sequence). The CDR3 region has the DNA TGCAGTGCTAGAGATTTAGGGCTCGGCCCCCAGCATTTT. Its translation: CSARDLGLGPQHF.

The CDR3 DNA is TGTGCCAGCAGTGGCGGACAGTTTAATTCACCCCTCCACTTT. This codes for CASSGGQFNSPLHF. The rearrangement joins TRBV12-3 or TRBV12-4 to TRBJ1-6, with a possible D match to TRBD1 (6 bases). The CDR3 length is 14 residues. V was pared by 5 bases and J by 6 bases, with 11 bases between.